The rows below give T cell receptor beta chains drawn from one sample of a study of technical replicates of blood from several donors. Method: immunoSEQ multiplex PCR; TCRdb's copy keeps in-frame clones and lacks some. The sample has over 65,000 clones, roughly 98% seen once. The specimen sequenced was T cells isolated from PBMCs. The receptors stem from a human donor in good health. Each CDR3 is given with its conserved first and last residue. The order of the fields is J gene, CDR3 length, V gene, CDR3 protein.

J: TRBJ1-2; length: 14; V: TRBV28; CDR3: CASVAQGADYGYTF
J: TRBJ1-2; length: 14; V: TRBV5-1; CDR3: CASSSDRTNYGYTF
J: TRBJ2-7; length: 11; V: TRBV6-5; CDR3: CASSRGFEQYF
J: TRBJ2-7; length: 14; V: TRBV28; CDR3: CASSFEAISYEQYF
J: TRBJ1-2; length: 16; V: TRBV7-9; CDR3: CASYLFRNRGSNGYTF
J: TRBJ2-7; length: 16; V: TRBV7-3; CDR3: CASSLSGGRGSYEQYF
J: TRBJ1-5; length: 14; V: TRBV28; CDR3: CASSPDSRNQPQHF
J: TRBJ2-2; length: 14; V: TRBV29-1; CDR3: CSVGRGLGTGELFF
J: TRBJ1-2; length: 14; V: TRBV2; CDR3: CASILDRSNYGYTF
J: TRBJ1-2; length: 13; V: TRBV30; CDR3: CAWSKGTEAGYTF
J: TRBJ2-1; length: 15; V: TRBV11-2; CDR3: CASSIVTGPYNEQFF
J: TRBJ2-2; length: 14; V: TRBV7-3; CDR3: CASSPLEDTGELFF
J: TRBJ1-1; length: 15; V: TRBV7-2; CDR3: CASSITGGTGTEAFF
J: TRBJ2-7; length: 16; V: TRBV6-6; CDR3: CASSFIWGQRSYEQYF
J: TRBJ2-1; length: 16; V: TRBV5-4; CDR3: CASSPAVAGTYNEQFF
J: TRBJ2-2; length: 14; V: TRBV2; CDR3: CASSGQGVAGELFF
J: TRBJ2-3; length: 15; V: TRBV27; CDR3: CASSPVRESPDTQYF
J: TRBJ2-2; length: 14; V: TRBV9; CDR3: CASSTTGLSGELFF
J: TRBJ2-3; length: 16; V: TRBV4-2; CDR3: CASRLKEGTYTDTQYF
J: TRBJ2-3; length: 16; V: TRBV5-4; CDR3: CASRIERGGRGDTQYF
J: TRBJ2-1; length: 19; V: TRBV7-6; CDR3: CASSLGVERGGFSYNEQFF
J: TRBJ2-5; length: 12; V: TRBV7-9; CDR3: CASSLGHGTQYF
J: TRBJ2-7; length: 16; V: TRBV27; CDR3: CASSLVGGGVPYEQYF
J: TRBJ1-5; length: 14; V: TRBV28; CDR3: CASSSGGQTQPQHF
J: TRBJ2-3; length: 16; V: TRBV11-2; CDR3: CASIPPLQGGAHTQYF
J: TRBJ1-2; length: 15; V: TRBV6-1; CDR3: CASTRGRDERLGYTF
J: TRBJ2-6; length: 16; V: TRBV29-1; CDR3: CSVALGQYSGANVLTF
J: TRBJ1-2; length: 15; V: TRBV6-5; CDR3: CASRLTGQGNYGYTF
J: TRBJ2-1; length: 15; V: TRBV5-4; CDR3: CASSPIAGGGNEQFF
J: TRBJ1-6; length: 14; V: TRBV19; CDR3: CASSPQGGNSPLHF
J: TRBJ2-7; length: 15; V: TRBV19; CDR3: CASSIYRDWSYEQYF
J: TRBJ2-1; length: 17; V: TRBV4-1; CDR3: CASSATGVRVGYNEQFF
J: TRBJ2-3; length: 14; V: TRBV2; CDR3: CASNLAGYTDTQYF
J: TRBJ2-7; length: 13; V: TRBV18; CDR3: CASSPRQGNEQYF
J: TRBJ2-7; length: 14; V: TRBV2; CDR3: CASRVTGPTYEQYF
J: TRBJ1-2; length: 18; V: TRBV28; CDR3: CASSPYSLRPDSIPGYTF
J: TRBJ1-6; length: 15; V: TRBV5-1; CDR3: CASSLGGIRNSPLHF
J: TRBJ2-1; length: 16; V: TRBV10-3; CDR3: CAISAQTSGSFFEQFF
J: TRBJ2-5; length: 15; V: TRBV7-9; CDR3: CASSSIGGQEETQYF
J: TRBJ2-3; length: 18; V: TRBV4-1; CDR3: CASSQVLVAGGREDTQYF
J: TRBJ2-5; length: 16; V: TRBV2; CDR3: CASSESISGGQETQYF
J: TRBJ2-7; length: 13; V: TRBV29-1; CDR3: CSVGRVESYEQYF
J: TRBJ2-3; length: 17; V: TRBV4-1; CDR3: CASSQVGRDRVFDTQYF
J: TRBJ2-7; length: 16; V: TRBV2; CDR3: CASSETAALAGYEQYF
J: TRBJ2-3; length: 15; V: TRBV5-4; CDR3: CASSFDQGSTDTQYF
J: TRBJ1-5; length: 13; V: TRBV15; CDR3: CATSREGGQPQHF
J: TRBJ1-2; length: 12; V: TRBV2; CDR3: CASSSRDYGYTF
J: TRBJ2-7; length: 15; V: TRBV4-1; CDR3: CASSQDRRLVYEQYF
J: TRBJ1-4; length: 15; V: TRBV9; CDR3: CASSVEGTTNEKLFF
J: TRBJ1-2; length: 12; V: TRBV9; CDR3: CASSAGTSGYTF
J: TRBJ2-2; length: 15; V: TRBV6-5; CDR3: CASSSASGGAGELFF
J: TRBJ2-3; length: 13; V: TRBV5-1; CDR3: CASSLTGADTQYF
J: TRBJ2-7; length: 14; V: TRBV13; CDR3: CASSSTGIVHEQYF
J: TRBJ1-1; length: 14; V: TRBV4-1; CDR3: CASSQGSVRAQAFF